This record looks at one T cell receptor beta chain sequence and its context. Its antigen is unidentified. With 4 bases removed from V and 1 base from J, the gap between germline ends came to 17 bases. CDR3 length equals 17 residues. The germline V gene has CDR1 LNHDA and CDR2 SQIVND (reference sequence). The assay was immunoSEQ multiplex PCR, and TCRdb's table has in-frame clones only and misses some. The repertoire consists of 120,000 or so clones, with roughly 82% occurring once and the leading ten covering about a quarter. The data originate from a study of T cell responses to AZD1222 COVID-19 vaccine. Study-level points and caveats: Of the AZD1222 recipients, only 5 to 7 were seropositive at baseline. Repertoires were sampled only after the peak T cell response.

The TCR sequence derives from an adult who received the AZD1222 COVID-19 vaccine. This specimen consisted of peripheral blood, obtained 28 days after the second AZD1222 dose. The rearrangement uses TRBV19 and TRBJ1-5; D perhaps matches TRBD1 (5 bases). The CDR3 coding sequence is TGTGCCAGTAGTAAAGTGGGCGTCAGGGAGAGCAATCAGCCCCAGCATTTT. Residues: CASSKVGVRESNQPQHF.